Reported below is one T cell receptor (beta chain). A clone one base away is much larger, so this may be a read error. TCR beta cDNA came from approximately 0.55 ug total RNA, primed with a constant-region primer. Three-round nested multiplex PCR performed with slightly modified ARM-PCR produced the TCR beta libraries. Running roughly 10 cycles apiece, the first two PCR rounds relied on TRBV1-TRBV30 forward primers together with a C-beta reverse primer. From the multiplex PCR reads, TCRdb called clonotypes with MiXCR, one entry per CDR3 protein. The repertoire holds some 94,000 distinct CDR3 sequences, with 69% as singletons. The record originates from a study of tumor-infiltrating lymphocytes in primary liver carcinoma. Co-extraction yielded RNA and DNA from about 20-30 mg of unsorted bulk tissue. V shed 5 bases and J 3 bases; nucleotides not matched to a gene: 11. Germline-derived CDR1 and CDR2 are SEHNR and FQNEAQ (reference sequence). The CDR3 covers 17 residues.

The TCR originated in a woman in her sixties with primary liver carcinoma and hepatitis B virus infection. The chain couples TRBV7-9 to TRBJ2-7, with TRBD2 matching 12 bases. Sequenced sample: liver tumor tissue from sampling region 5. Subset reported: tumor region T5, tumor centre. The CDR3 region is CASSPRTSGKTVYEQYF. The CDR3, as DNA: TGTGCCAGCAGCCCTAGGACTAGCGGGAAGACGGTCTACGAGCAGTACTTC. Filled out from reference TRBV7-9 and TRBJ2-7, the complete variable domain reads DTGVSQNPRHKITKRGQNVTFRCDPISEHNRLYWYRQTLGQGPEFLTYFQNEAQLEKSRLLSDRFSAERPKGSFSTLEIQRTEQGDSAMYLCASSPRTSGKTVYEQYFGPGTRLTVT.